These 12 T cell receptor beta chains share one sample of origin, sequenced in a study of T cells after yellow fever vaccination. TCRdb reprocessed the 5' RACE reads with MiXCR, giving one entry per CDR3 protein. The table records roughly 500,000 distinct CDR3 sequences, 19% of them present only once. Source: PBMCs, taken 15 days after the yellow fever booster vaccination. Receptor source: a man in his thirties or forties who received the YFV17D yellow fever vaccine.

In this sample, this clonotype turned up a few times. DNA for the CDR3: TGTGCCAGCAGCCCCGGCGTGGCCGCTGAAGCTTTCTTT. Translation gives CASSPGVAAEAFF. The chain is built from TRBV7-2 and TRBJ1-1; D uncertain. The CDR3 runs to 13 residues. The V end lost 5 bases, the J end lost 6 bases, and 13 bases lay between the germline ends. Germline CDR1 reads SGHTA; CDR2 reads FQGNSA.

The V and J genes are TRBV5-1 and TRBJ1-1; D unclear. Looked up from germline, CDR1 is SGHRS and CDR2 is YFSETQ. Deletions cut 4 bases from V and 4 bases from J, with 8 bases between. This CDR3 spans 12 amino acids. The CDR3 DNA reads TGCGCCAGCAGCCCCCCGGGCACTGAAGCTTTCTTT. It is translated as CASSPPGTEAFF.

In its sample, this clonotype was seen a few times. The chain couples TRBV20-1 to TRBJ2-3, with 11 bases fitting TRBD1. After removal of 5 bases from V and 6 bases from J, the junction contained 13 bases not matched to a gene. Germline V lookup: CDR1 DFQATT, CDR2 SNEGSKA (reference sequence). The CDR3 is 16 residues long. The CDR3 region has the DNA TGCAGTGCTGCACCTGTCGGGACAGGGGGGGACGATACGCAGTATTTT. This sequence encodes CSAAPVGTGGDDTQYF.

This clonotype was recorded a few times. In DNA form, the CDR3 reads TGTGCCAGCAGCTTTAGCGGGAGTTTGAACGAGCAGTACTTC. Translation gives CASSFSGSLNEQYF. This chain joins TRBV5-6 and TRBJ2-7; 9 bases map to TRBD2. Trimming took 2 bases from V and 5 from J; bases not matched to a gene: 5. The germline V gene encodes CDR1 SGHDT and CDR2 YYEEEE. The CDR3 is 14 amino acids.

This clonotype showed up many times. The V gene is TRBV2, the J gene TRBJ2-4, with 9 nucleotides matching TRBD1. The length of the CDR3 is 14 residues. The V and J ends lost 3 bases and 11 bases, in that order; junction bases with no gene match: 8. Germline V gene sequence: CDR1 SNHLY, CDR2 FYNNEI. The CDR3: CASSERDRVGVQYF. The CDR3 DNA sequence: TGTGCCAGCAGTGAGAGGGACAGGGTAGGGGTTCAGTACTTC.

This clonotype was counted between two and nine times. The rearrangement joins TRBV6-1 to TRBJ2-3; D gene ambiguous. This CDR3 is 15 amino acids long. Germline CDR1 and CDR2: MNHNS and SASEGT. The V and J ends lost 3 bases and 0 bases respectively, with 10 bases between them. The CDR3 spells CASSDLGYSTDTQYF. CDR3 in DNA: TGTGCCAGCAGTGATCTTGGGTACAGCACAGATACGCAGTATTTT.

This clonotype was seen ten or more times. This chain links TRBV20-1 with TRBJ2-1; 10 bases map to TRBD2. V shed 3 bases, J shed 1 base, and the junction held 9 bases outside the gene matches. This CDR3 is 17 amino acids long. The V gene's germline CDR1 is DFQATT and CDR2 SNEGSKA (reference sequence). The CDR3 sequence: CSASLLAGAGSYNEQFF. DNA of the CDR3: TGCAGTGCTAGTCTTCTAGCGGGAGCTGGTTCCTACAATGAGCAGTTCTTC.

This clonotype was seen a handful of times. The genes are TRBV12-3 or TRBV12-4 and TRBJ2-1; a possible D gene is TRBD1 (5 bases). V was cut by 3 bases and J by 5 bases, with 14 bases left in between. The CDR3 has 15 amino acids. CDR3 in DNA: TGTGCCAGCAGTTTCGGTCTAGGGGCGGACAATGAGCAGTTCTTC. It specifies CASSFGLGADNEQFF.

V is TRBV12-3 or TRBV12-4 and J is TRBJ2-7; 10 bases are a match to TRBD1. The CDR3 contains 15 residues. The V and J ends lost 8 bases and 3 bases, in that order; junction bases with no gene match: 10. The CDR3 nucleotides are TGTGCCAGCCGCTCGGGACAGGGGTACGGCTACGAGCAGTACTTC. Protein sequence: CASRSGQGYGYEQYF.

The chain has TRBV7-8 and TRBJ2-3, with D unresolved. CDR1 and CDR2 (germline): SGHVS, FQNEAQ. The CDR3 spans 13 residues. V was cut by 5 bases and J by 6 bases, with 12 bases left in between. CDR3 bases: TGTGCCAGCAGCACACCCCGGTTGGATACGCAGTATTTT. Translated: CASSTPRLDTQYF.

This clonotype was seen a few times. This chain links TRBV19 with TRBJ1-1, with 8 nucleotides matching TRBD1. Germline V gene lookup returns CDR1 LNHDA and CDR2 SQIVND (reference sequence). Trimming at V came to 5 bases and at J to 7 bases, leaving 6 bases not matched to a gene. The CDR3 length is 13 residues. Here the CDR3 DNA reads TGTGCCAGTAGTGTGCAGGGGGCCTATGAAGCTTTCTTT. Translating gives CASSVQGAYEAFF.

The rearrangement joins TRBV12-3 or TRBV12-4 to TRBJ2-1, with D possibly matching TRBD2 (6 bases). With 5 bases removed from V and 10 bases from J, the gap between germline ends came to 21 bases. This CDR3 has 15 amino acids. CDR3 region: CASSAAASARTEQFF. The CDR3, as DNA: TGTGCCAGCAGTGCGGCGGCTAGCGCCCGAACGGAGCAGTTCTTC.